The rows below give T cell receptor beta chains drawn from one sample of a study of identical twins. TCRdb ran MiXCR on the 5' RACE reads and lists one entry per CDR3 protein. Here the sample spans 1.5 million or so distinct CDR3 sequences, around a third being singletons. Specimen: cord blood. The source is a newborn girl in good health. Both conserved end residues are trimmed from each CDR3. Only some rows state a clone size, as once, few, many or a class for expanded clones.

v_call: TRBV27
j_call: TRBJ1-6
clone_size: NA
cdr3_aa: ASSLSVALGQTKGSPLH

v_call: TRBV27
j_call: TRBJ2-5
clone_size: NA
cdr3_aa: ASSYQRGGETQY

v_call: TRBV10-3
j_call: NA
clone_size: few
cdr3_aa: AISFNRVSEQY

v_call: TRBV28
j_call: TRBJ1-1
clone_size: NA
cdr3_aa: ASIPTSGGAF

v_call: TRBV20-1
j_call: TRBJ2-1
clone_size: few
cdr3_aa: SATGTSVRSYNEQF

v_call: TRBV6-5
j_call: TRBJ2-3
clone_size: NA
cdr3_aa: ASRTLAGAIPDTQY

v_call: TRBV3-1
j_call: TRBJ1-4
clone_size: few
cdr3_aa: ASSLSRANEKLF

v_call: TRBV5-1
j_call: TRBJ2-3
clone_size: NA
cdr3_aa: ASSLGTPSTDTRY

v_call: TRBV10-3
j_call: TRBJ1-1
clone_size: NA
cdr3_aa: AISDVGTNTEAF

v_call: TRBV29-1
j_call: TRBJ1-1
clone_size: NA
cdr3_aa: SAPRGDRVTEAF

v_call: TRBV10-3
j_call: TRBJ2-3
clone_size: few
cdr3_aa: AIRTIGTDPDTQY

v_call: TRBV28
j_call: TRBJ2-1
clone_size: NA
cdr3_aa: ASSSPGTGDYNEQF

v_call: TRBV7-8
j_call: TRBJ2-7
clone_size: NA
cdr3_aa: ASSLGWGTSGVRASYEQY

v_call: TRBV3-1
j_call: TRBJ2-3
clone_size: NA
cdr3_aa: ASSQNLSPRRPSGGSVRTQY

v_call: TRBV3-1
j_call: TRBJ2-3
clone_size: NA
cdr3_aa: ANSQLRESDTQY

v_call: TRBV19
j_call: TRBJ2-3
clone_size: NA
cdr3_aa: ASSILGRSSTDTQY

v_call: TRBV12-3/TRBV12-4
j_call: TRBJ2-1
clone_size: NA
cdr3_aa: ASSLGQGTYRFYNEQF

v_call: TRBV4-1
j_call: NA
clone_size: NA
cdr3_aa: ASSQEGGPSYNEQY

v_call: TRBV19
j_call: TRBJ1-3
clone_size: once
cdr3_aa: ASIRDSGNTIY

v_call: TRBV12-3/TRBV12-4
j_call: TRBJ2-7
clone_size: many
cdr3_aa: ASSLDGLGYEQY

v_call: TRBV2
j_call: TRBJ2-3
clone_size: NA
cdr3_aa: ASSEQGTRADTQY

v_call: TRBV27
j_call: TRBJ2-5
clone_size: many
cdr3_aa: ASSLAGVLGETQY

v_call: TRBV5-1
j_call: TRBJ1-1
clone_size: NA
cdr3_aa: ASSREGVDTEAF

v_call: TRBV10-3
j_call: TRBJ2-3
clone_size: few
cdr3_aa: AIKAQRGFTDTQY

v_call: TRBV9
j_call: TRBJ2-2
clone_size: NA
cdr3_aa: ASSVAGVTGELF

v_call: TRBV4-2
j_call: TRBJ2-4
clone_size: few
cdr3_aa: ASSQDSAGYGKNIQY

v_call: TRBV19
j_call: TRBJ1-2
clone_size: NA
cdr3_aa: ASSSLDRGRLGYT

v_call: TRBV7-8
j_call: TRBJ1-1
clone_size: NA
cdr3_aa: ASSMRAEAF

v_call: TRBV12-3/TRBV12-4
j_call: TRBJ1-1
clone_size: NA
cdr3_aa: ASSSRDRFFLAEAF

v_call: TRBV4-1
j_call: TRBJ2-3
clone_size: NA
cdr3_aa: ASSQDIPKRGGRLDTQY

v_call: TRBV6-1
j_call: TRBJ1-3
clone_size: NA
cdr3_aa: ASSGGGWGNTIY

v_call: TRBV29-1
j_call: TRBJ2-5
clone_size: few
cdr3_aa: SVVGFDVETQY

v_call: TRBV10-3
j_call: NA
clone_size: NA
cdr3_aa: AISDKGPETQF

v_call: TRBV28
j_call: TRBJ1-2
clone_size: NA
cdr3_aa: ASSSQSYGYT

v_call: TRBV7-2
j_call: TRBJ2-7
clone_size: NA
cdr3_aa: ASSLTPAGNSYEQY

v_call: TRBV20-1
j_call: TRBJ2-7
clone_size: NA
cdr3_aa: SASTQGSSYEQY

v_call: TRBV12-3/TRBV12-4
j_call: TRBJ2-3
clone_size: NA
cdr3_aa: ASSLGFSGRTGTQY

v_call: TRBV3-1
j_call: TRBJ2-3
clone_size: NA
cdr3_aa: ASSQEAGGRTDTQS

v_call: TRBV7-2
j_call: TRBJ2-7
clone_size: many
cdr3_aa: ASSLAEGYEQY

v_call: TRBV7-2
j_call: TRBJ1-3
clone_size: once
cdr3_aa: ASSFSGAAGNTIY

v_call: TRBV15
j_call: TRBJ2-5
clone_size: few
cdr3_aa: ATSRDLEQVGEQY

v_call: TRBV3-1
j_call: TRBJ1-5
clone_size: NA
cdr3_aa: ASSQAPQRTGTVRNQPQH

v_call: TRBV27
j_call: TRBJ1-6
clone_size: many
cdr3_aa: ASSPWDSYNSPLH

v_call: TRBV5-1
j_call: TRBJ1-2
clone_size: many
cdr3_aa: ASSAGQSENYGYT

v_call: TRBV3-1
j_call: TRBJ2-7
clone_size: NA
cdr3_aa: ASSHPTGSYNEQY

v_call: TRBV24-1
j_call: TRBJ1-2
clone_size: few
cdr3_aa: ATGDLWGNGYT

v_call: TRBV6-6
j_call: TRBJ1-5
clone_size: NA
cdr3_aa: ASRGGQYSNQPQH

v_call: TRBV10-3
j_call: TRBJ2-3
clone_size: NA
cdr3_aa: ATGAKLTDTQY

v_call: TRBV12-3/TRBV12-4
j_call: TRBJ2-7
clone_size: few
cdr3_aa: ASSRGRRRYEQY

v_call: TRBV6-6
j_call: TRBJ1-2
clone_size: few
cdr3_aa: ASESGTSGYT

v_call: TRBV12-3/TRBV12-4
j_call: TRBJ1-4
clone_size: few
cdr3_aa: ASSLVGRGFEKLF